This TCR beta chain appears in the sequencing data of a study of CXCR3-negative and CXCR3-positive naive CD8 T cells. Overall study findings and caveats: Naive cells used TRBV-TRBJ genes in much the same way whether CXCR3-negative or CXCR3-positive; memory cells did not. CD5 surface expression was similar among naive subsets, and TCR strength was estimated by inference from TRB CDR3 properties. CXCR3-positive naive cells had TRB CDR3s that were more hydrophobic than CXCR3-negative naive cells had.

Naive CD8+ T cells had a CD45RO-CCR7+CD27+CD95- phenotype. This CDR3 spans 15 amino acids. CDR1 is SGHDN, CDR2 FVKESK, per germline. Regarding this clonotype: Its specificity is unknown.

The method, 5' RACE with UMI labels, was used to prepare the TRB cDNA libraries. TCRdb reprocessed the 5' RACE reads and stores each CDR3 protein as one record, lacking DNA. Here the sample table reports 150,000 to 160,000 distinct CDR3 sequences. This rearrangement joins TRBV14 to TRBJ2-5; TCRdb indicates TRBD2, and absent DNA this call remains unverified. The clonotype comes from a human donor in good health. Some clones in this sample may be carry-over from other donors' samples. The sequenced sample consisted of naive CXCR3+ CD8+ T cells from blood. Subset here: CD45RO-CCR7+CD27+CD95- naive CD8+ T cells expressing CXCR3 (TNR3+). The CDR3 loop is CASSPILAGGETQYF.